This T cell receptor beta chain derives from a study of T-cell reconstitution after alpha-beta-depleted transplantation in children. The TCRbeta library was prepared with unique molecular identifiers. Each CDR3 protein is one row after TCRdb ran MiXCR on the PCR reads. The sample shows 450,000 to 600,000 distinct CDR3 sequences, approximately 32% of them seen only once. Germline V CDR1 and CDR2: LNHNV, YYDKDF (reference sequence). The junction had 3 bases not matched to a gene; V was cut back by 2 bases and J by 8 bases. CDR3 size: 13 residues. The sequenced sample was PBMCs from the stem cell graft donor, obtained from the stem cell graft. V usage is TRBV15 and J usage is TRBJ2-1; 7 nucleotides agree with TRBD1. The TCR sequence derives from a human donor who donated a stem cell graft to a child with aplastic anemia. In DNA form, the CDR3 reads TGTGCCACCAGCAGAACAGGGGTGGATGAGCAGTTCTTC. Protein product: CATSRTGVDEQFF. Combining the CDR3 with reference TRBV15 and TRBJ2-1 gives the whole variable domain DAMVIQNPRYQVTQFGKPVTLSCSQTLNHNVMYWYQQKSSQAPKLLFHYYDKDFNNEADTPDNFQSRRPNTSFCFLDIRSPGLGDTAMYLCATSRTGVDEQFFGPGTRLTVL.